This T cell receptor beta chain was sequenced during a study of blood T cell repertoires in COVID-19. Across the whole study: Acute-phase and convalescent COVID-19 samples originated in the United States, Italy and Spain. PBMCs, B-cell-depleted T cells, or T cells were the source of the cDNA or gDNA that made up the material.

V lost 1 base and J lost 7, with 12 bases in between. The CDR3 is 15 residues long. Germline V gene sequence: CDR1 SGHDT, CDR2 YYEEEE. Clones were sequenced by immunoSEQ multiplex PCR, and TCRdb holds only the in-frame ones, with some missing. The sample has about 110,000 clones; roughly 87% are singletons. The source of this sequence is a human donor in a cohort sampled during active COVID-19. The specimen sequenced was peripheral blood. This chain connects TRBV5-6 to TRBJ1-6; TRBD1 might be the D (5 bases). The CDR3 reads CASSLLQTVNSPLHF. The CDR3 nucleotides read TGTGCCAGCAGCTTGTTACAGACAGTGAATTCACCCCTCCACTTT. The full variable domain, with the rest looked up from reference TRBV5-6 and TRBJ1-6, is DAGVTQSPTHLIKTRGQQVTLRCSPKSGHDTVSWYQQALGQGPQFIFQYYEEEERQRGNFPDRFSGHQFPNYSSELNVNALLLGDSALYLCASSLLQTVNSPLHFGNGTRLTVT.